This TCR beta chain was observed in a study of blood T cell repertoires in COVID-19. Study-level background: PBMCs, B-cell-depleted T cells, or T cells provided the cDNA or gDNA that made up the material.

Germline CDR1 is SQVTM and CDR2 is ANQGSEA. The length of the CDR3 is 11 residues. The junction had 6 bases not matched to a gene; V was cut back by 4 bases and J by 10 bases. Sequenced by immunoSEQ multiplex PCR; TCRdb stores in-frame clones only, minus some. The repertoire holds 200,000 to 250,000 clones, with around 80% as singletons. Material for sequencing was peripheral blood. The rearrangement joins TRBV29-1 to TRBJ1-2; TRBD1 matches 7 bases. This receptor was identified in a man aged 25-45 years with active or convalescent COVID-19. The CDR3 DNA reads TGCAGCGTTGTTTGGGACAGTTACTACACCTTC. This gives the protein CSVVWDSYYTF.